The count of the clone carrying this T cell receptor beta chain is one. The data stem from a study of blood T cell repertoires in COVID-19. Study-level background: Spain, Italy and the United States supplied samples that represented acute and convalescent COVID-19.

Measured with immunoSEQ multiplex PCR; TCRdb has only the in-frame clones, and not every one. The repertoire holds under 450,000 clones, about 90% seen once, with under 3% in the top ten. Germline CDR1 MDHEN, CDR2 SYDVKM. Losses at the gene ends were 8 bases for V and 5 bases for J; bases not matched to a gene: 5. There are 14 residues in the CDR3. Individuals drawn from 24 US areas were about 18 to 90 years old. The sample consisted of PBMCs or T cells enriched from blood (not recorded which). The genes are TRBV28 and TRBJ2-1; 11 positions agree with TRBD2. The receptor comes from a woman in her twenties or thirties who had recovered from COVID-19. CDR3 nucleotide sequence: TGTGCCAGCCAGGGACTAGCGGAGAACAATGAGCAGTTCTTC. Amino acid sequence: CASQGLAENNEQFF.